This T cell receptor (beta chain) stems from a study of blood T cell repertoires in COVID-19. This CDR3 comprises 16 residues. Between the trimmed V and J ends, which lost 6 bases and 1 base, there was a span of 16 bases. The germline V gene has CDR1 MGHRA and CDR2 YSYEKL. Only in-frame clones appear in the TCRdb table, and some are missing; sequencing was by immunoSEQ multiplex PCR. The repertoire holds some 200,000 clones, with 78% as singletons. The chain uses TRBV4-1 and TRBJ1-5, with D perhaps matching TRBD1 (6 bases). Specimen: PBMCs or T cells enriched from blood (not recorded which). The sequence came from a woman aged 45-59 years who had recovered from COVID-19. Here the CDR3 DNA reads TGCGCCAGCAGTTCATCAACAGGGTTCAGCAATCAGCCCCAGCATTTT. It codes for CASSSSTGFSNQPQHF.